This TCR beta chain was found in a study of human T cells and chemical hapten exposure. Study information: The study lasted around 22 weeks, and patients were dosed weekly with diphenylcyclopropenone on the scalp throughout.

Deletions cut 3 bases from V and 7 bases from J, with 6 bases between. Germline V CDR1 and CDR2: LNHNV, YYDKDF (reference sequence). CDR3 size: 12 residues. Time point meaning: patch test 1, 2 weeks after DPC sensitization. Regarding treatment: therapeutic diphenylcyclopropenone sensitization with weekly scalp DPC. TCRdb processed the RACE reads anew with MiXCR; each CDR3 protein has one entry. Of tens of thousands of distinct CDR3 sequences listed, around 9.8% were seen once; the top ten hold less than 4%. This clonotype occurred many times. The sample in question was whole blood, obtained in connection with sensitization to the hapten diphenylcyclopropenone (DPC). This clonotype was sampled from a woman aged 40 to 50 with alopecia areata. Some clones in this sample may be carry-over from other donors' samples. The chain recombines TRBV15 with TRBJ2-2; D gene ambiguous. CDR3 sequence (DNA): TGTGCCACCAGCAGGGCCTACGGGGAGCTGTTTTTT. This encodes CATSRAYGELFF.